Presented here are 22 T cell receptor beta chains from one specimen sequenced in a study of regulatory T cells in long-lasting Graves disease. Investigators prepared the TCR beta libraries by applying iRepertoire HTBI primers and Arm-PCR of CDR3 regions. Using its own MiXCR run on the multiplex PCR reads, TCRdb lists one record per CDR3 protein. The sample has 400,000 to 500,000 distinct CDR3 sequences, 14% seen once. Time point indicated: newly diagnosed GD, antithyroid drugs for less than 3 months. Extracted PBMC RNA gave rise to the TCR library. Separately, the same data were catalogued under a study of T cells in Graves' hyperthyroidism and ophthalmopathy.

The sample in question was peripheral blood mononuclear cells (PBMCs), obtained at new diagnosis, from a patient treated with antithyroid drugs. These receptors all stem from a woman between 45 and 65 years old with Graves disease.

This clonotype showed up many times. The chain joins TRBV2 to TRBJ2-3; 8 nucleotides align to TRBD1. V lost 7 bases and J lost 3; bases outside the gene matches: 9. There are 15 residues in the CDR3. Germline V CDR1 and CDR2: SNHLY, FYNNEI. The CDR3 DNA sequence: TGTGCCAGCAAAGCACCGGGACAGGTTACAGATACGCAGTATTTT. It specifies CASKAPGQVTDTQYF.

This rearrangement joins TRBV5-5 to TRBJ2-1; maybe TRBD1 (6 bases). Germline values: CDR1 SGHKS, CDR2 YYEKEE (reference sequence). V was cut by 9 bases and J by 3 bases, with 16 bases left in between. The CDR3 has 14 residues. CDR3 sequence: CAINPSRGYNEQFF. CDR3 bases: TGTGCCATCAACCCTAGCAGGGGCTACAATGAGCAGTTCTTC.

The chain joins TRBV7-3 to TRBJ2-3, with D perhaps TRBD1 (6 bases). Germline assignment: CDR1 SGHTA and CDR2 FQGTGA. The CDR3 covers 16 residues. The V gene lost 6 bases and the J gene lost 6 bases, with 22 bases spanning the gap. CDR3 sequence (DNA): TGTGCCAGCAGGCCCGGGACACAATTCGGCAGGGATACGCAGTATTTT. Protein sequence: CASRPGTQFGRDTQYF.

In its sample, this clonotype was seen many times. The chain combines TRBV10-2 with TRBJ1-1; D is undetermined. Germline lookup yields CDR1 WSHSY and CDR2 SAAADI. The CDR3 totals 15 residues. The germline V and J ends were trimmed by 0 bases and 0 bases, with 8 bases remaining between them. Written as DNA, the CDR3 is TGCGCCAGCAGTGAGTCTTGGGCAGTGAACACTGAAGCTTTCTTT. Translating gives CASSESWAVNTEAFF.

The chain joins TRBV13 to TRBJ2-7; 12 bases map to TRBD2. The V segment lost 5 bases and the J segment 2 bases; nucleotides outside the gene matches: 10. Looked up from germline, CDR1 is PRHDT and CDR2 is FYEKMQ (reference sequence). CDR3 length equals 17 residues. The DNA of the CDR3 is TGTGCCAGCAGCCTGACTAGCGGGAGTTACCGGGCCTACGAGCAGTACTTC. Translation gives CASSLTSGSYRAYEQYF. The full variable domain, with the rest looked up from reference TRBV13 and TRBJ2-7, is AAGVIQSPRHLIKEKRETATLKCYPIPRHDTVYWYQQGPGQDPQFLISFYEKMQSDKGSIPDRFSAQQFSDYHSELNMSSLELGDSALYFCASSLTSGSYRAYEQYFGPGTRLTVT.

This clonotype has a handful of counts. The chain carries TRBV2 and TRBJ2-3, with D possibly matching TRBD2 (6 bases). Germline V CDR1 and CDR2: SNHLY, FYNNEI. V gave up 6 bases and J gave up 2 bases, with 12 bases separating them. CDR3 size: 14 residues. The CDR3 region has the DNA TGTGCCAGCAGGGGGGGTCCGCACACAGATACGCAGTATTTT. Amino acid sequence: CASRGGPHTDTQYF. The variable domain in full, completed from reference TRBV2 and TRBJ2-3, reads EPEVTQTPSHQVTQMGQEVILRCVPISNHLYFYWYRQILGQKVEFLVSFYNNEISEKSEIFDDQFSVERPDGSNFTLKIRSTKLEDSAMYFCASRGGPHTDTQYFGPGTRLTVL.

There are many counts of this clonotype. The chain has TRBV4-1 and TRBJ2-7, with 7 bases lining up with TRBD1. This CDR3 is 13 amino acids long. With 2 bases clipped from V and 3 bases from J, the junction kept 1 base outside the gene matches. The germline CDR1 and CDR2 sequences are MGHRA and YSYEKL. The CDR3 loop is CASSQQGVYEQYF. CDR3 nucleotides: TGCGCCAGCAGCCAACAGGGGGTCTACGAGCAGTACTTC.

The V gene is TRBV19, the J gene TRBJ2-2; 9 bases align to TRBD1. The CDR3 covers 16 residues. With V trimmed by 5 bases and J by 4 bases, 8 bases remained unmatched. Germline V CDR1 and CDR2: LNHDA, SQIVND (reference sequence). The CDR3 loop reads CASSFSGTGFTGELFF. The CDR3 DNA is TGTGCCAGTAGTTTTTCGGGGACAGGGTTCACCGGGGAGCTGTTTTTT. The variable domain in full, with the rest retrieved from reference TRBV19 and TRBJ2-2, is DGGITQSPKYLFRKEGQNVTLSCEQNLNHDAMYWYRQDPGQGLRLIYYSQIVNDFQKGDIAEGYSVSREKKESFPLTVTSAQKNPTAFYLCASSFSGTGFTGELFFGEGSRLTVL.

The chain carries TRBV6-1 and TRBJ1-6; D might be TRBD1 (5 bases). Trimming shortened V by 8 bases and J by 6 bases, and 17 bases separated the two germline ends. In germline, CDR1 is MNHNS, CDR2 SASEGT. This CDR3 contains 15 residues. In nucleotides, the CDR3 is TGTGCCAGCGGGGGGGGGGGTTTGTCTAATTCACCCCTCCACTTT. Translation gives CASGGGGLSNSPLHF.

Ten or more counts support this clonotype. The chain joins TRBV5-1 to TRBJ1-2, with D possibly being TRBD1 (5 bases). The CDR3 extends over 14 amino acids. Germline-derived CDR1 and CDR2 are SGHRS and YFSETQ. V lost 3 bases and J lost 1, with 10 bases in between. The CDR3 spells CASSSPGLNYGYTF. In DNA, the CDR3 is TGCGCCAGCAGCTCGCCGGGACTTAACTATGGCTACACCTTC.

This clonotype was detected many times. This chain joins TRBV6-1 and TRBJ2-7, with 11 bases matching TRBD1. Germline V gives CDR1 MNHNS, CDR2 SASEGT. The V and J ends lost 6 bases and 3 bases, in that order; junction bases with no gene match: 10. The CDR3 totals 16 residues. The CDR3 DNA reads TGTGCCAGCAGACATCCCCGGACAGGGGGCGGCTACGAGCAGTACTTC. Protein product: CASRHPRTGGGYEQYF.

This clonotype was counted many times. This rearrangement joins TRBV12-3 or TRBV12-4 to TRBJ1-2; D call uncertain. Trimming shortened V by 3 bases and J by 4 bases, and 9 bases separated the two germline ends. The CDR3 sequence is 13 residues long. CDR3 in amino acids: CASSFLRSYGYTF. In nucleotides, the CDR3 is TGTGCCAGCAGTTTCCTAAGGTCCTATGGCTACACCTTC.

This clonotype was recorded a few times. The CDR3 loop reads CASSPEHEKLFF. In DNA form, the CDR3 reads TGTGCCAGCAGCCCCGAACATGAAAAACTGTTTTTT. This rearrangement joins TRBV28 to TRBJ1-4; D unresolved. Between the trimmed V and J ends, which lost 6 bases and 6 bases, there was a span of 8 bases. The germline CDR1 and CDR2 sequences are MDHEN and SYDVKM. CDR3 length: 12 amino acids.

This clonotype appeared a few times. The gene calls are TRBV5-4 and TRBJ2-2; 7 positions match TRBD2. Per the germline V gene, CDR1 is SGHNT and CDR2 is YYREEE (reference sequence). CDR3 size: 14 residues. The V and J ends lost 2 bases and 6 bases, in that order; junction bases with no gene match: 4. The chain's CDR3 is CASSFATSAGELFF. Written as DNA, the CDR3 is TGTGCCAGCAGCTTCGCCACTAGCGCCGGGGAGCTGTTTTTT.

The chain carries TRBV13 and TRBJ1-6, with 9 bases aligning to TRBD1. V lost 8 bases to trimming and J lost 7 bases; unmatched junction nucleotides: 15. This CDR3 is 17 amino acids long. In germline, CDR1 is PRHDT, CDR2 FYEKMQ (reference sequence). The DNA of the CDR3 is TGTGCCAGCCGTGGGACAGGGCTCAATTCGGAGAATTCACCCCTCCACTTT. Residues: CASRGTGLNSENSPLHF.

Only a few counts were recorded for this clonotype. The CDR3 DNA reads as TGCAGTGCTTTCCCGGAGCTCGGGACAGACGAGCAGTACTTC. Its translation is CSAFPELGTDEQYF. The genes are TRBV20-1 and TRBJ2-7; 7 bases map to TRBD1. There are 14 residues in the CDR3. Germline V gives CDR1 DFQATT, CDR2 SNEGSKA (reference sequence). V dropped 5 bases and J dropped 5; count of bases not matched to a gene: 12.

The chain couples TRBV6-4 to TRBJ2-7; D is uncertain. This CDR3 is 14 amino acids long. Germline lookup yields CDR1 MRHNA and CDR2 SNTAGT. Trimming stripped 3 bases from V and 6 bases from J, with 15 bases between. CDR3 loop: CASSEEAWQGEQYF. The CDR3 DNA is TGTGCCAGCAGTGAAGAGGCCTGGCAAGGCGAGCAGTACTTC.

This clonotype has a count of ten or more. J is TRBJ2-7 and V is TRBV7-9; D call uncertain. Germline CDR1 is SEHNR and CDR2 is FQNEAQ (reference sequence). Trimming cost V 1 base and J 6 bases, with 13 bases left between them. The CDR3 extends over 14 amino acids. CDR3: CASSLVGTMAEQYF. Here the CDR3 DNA reads TGTGCCAGCAGCTTAGTTGGCACGATGGCCGAGCAGTACTTC.

This clonotype occurred a few times. The CDR3 protein is CASSEAPGQGHEQYF. DNA of the CDR3: TGTGCCAGCAGTGAAGCCCCGGGACAGGGGCACGAGCAGTACTTC. The J gene is TRBJ2-7, the V gene TRBV2; 10 nucleotides match TRBD1. The CDR3 length is 15 residues. Germline CDR1 and CDR2: SNHLY and FYNNEI. V shed 0 bases and J 5 bases; nucleotides not matched to a gene: 4.

This clonotype was counted a few times. The chain employs TRBV20-1 and TRBJ2-7, with a possible D match to TRBD1 (6 bases). This CDR3 has 15 amino acids. From germline, CDR1 is DFQATT and CDR2 SNEGSKA (reference sequence). Trimming shortened V by 5 bases and J by 3 bases, and 20 bases separated the two germline ends. The CDR3 DNA follows: TGCAGTGCTCGTAACCCCCGACAGGACAACTACGAGCAGTACTTC. Translated: CSARNPRQDNYEQYF.

Many counts were recorded for this clonotype. The chain recombines TRBV28 with TRBJ2-3, with D tentatively TRBD1 (5 bases). The germline V gene encodes CDR1 MDHEN and CDR2 SYDVKM. The CDR3 loop spans 11 amino acids. V was cut by 6 bases and J by 10 bases, with 11 bases left in between. CDR3 sequence reads: CASRHGHPQYF. The CDR3 DNA is TGTGCCAGCAGGCACGGACACCCGCAGTATTTT.

This clonotype was found many times. The chain uses TRBV6-1 and TRBJ1-3; TRBD1 agrees at 9 bases. V was pared by 6 bases and J by 0 bases, with 3 bases of the junction left unmatched. Germline loops: CDR1 MNHNS, CDR2 SASEGT. The CDR3 is 15 residues long. Written as DNA, the CDR3 is TGTGCCAGCAGAACAGGGGGCAGCTCTGGAAACACCATATATTTT. This sequence encodes CASRTGGSSGNTIYF.